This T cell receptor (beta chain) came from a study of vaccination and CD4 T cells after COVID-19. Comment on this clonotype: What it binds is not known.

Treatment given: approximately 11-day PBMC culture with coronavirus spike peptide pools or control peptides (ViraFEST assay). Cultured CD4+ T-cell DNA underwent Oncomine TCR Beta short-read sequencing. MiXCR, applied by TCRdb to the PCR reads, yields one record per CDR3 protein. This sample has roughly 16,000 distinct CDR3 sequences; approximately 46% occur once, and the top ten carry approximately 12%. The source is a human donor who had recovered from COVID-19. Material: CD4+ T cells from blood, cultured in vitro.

The CDR3 region is CASSPRQGSTEAFF. In DNA form, the CDR3 reads TGTGCCAGCAGCCCTAGACAGGGGAGTACTGAAGCTTTCTTT. This chain uses TRBV6-1 with TRBJ1-1, with 8 bases identical to TRBD1. Trimming removed 6 bases from V and 5 bases from J; junction bases left unmatched: 8. The CDR3 spans 14 residues. Germline V gives CDR1 MNHNS, CDR2 SASEGT.